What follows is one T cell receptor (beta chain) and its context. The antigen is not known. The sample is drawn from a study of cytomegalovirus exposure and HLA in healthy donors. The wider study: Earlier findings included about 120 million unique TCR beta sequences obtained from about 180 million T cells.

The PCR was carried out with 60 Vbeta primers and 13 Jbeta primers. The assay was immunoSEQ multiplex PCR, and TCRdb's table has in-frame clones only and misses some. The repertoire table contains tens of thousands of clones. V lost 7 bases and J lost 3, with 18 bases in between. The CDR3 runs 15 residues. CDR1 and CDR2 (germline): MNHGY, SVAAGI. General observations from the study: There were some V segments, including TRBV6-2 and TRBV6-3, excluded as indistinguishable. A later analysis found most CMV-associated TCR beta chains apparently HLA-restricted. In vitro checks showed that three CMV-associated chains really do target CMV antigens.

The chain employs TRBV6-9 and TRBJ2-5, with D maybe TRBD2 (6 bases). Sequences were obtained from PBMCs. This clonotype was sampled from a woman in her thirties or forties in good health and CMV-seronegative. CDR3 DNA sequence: TGTGCCAGCAAAGATCGACTAGTGCGCGAAGAGACCCAGTACTTC. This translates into CASKDRLVREETQYF.